This T cell receptor beta chain was recorded in a study of blood T cell repertoires in COVID-19. The data were produced by immunoSEQ multiplex PCR, yet TCRdb's version contains in-frame clones alone and is incomplete. The table records some 380,000 clones, around 91% of them present only once. This receptor was taken from a man aged 18-30 years with active or convalescent COVID-19. Sequences were obtained from peripheral blood.

The CDR3 nucleotides read TGTGCCAGCAGAAGAGACTTTACGGTCTCTCGCGAGCAGTACTTC. This translates into CASRRDFTVSREQYF. The V gene is TRBV28, the J gene TRBJ2-7; no firm D call. Germline CDR1 is MDHEN and CDR2 is SYDVKM. The length of the CDR3 is 15 residues. Trimming took 6 bases from V and 6 from J, leaving 21 bases between them.